The source of this TCR beta chain is a study of cytomegalovirus exposure and HLA in healthy donors. In the PCR, 60 Vbeta and 13 Jbeta primers were used. Assay: immunoSEQ multiplex PCR; the TCRdb copy retains only in-frame clones and omits some. The sample carries 95,000 to 150,000 clones, around three quarters recorded once. The CDR3 consists of 15 residues. The germline CDR1 and CDR2 sequences are SGHAT and FQNNGV. The V and J ends lost 5 bases and 9 bases, in that order; junction bases with no gene match: 11. This TCR came from a man between 18 and 35 years old in good health and CMV-seropositive. This sequence joins TRBV11-2 and TRBJ2-1; 9 positions agree with TRBD2. Sequencing used PBMCs. DNA of the CDR3: TGTGCCAGCAGCCTCCAGCGGGGGGTAGGAAGTGAGCAGTTCTTC. It is translated as CASSLQRGVGSEQFF.